These 10 T cell receptor beta chains were sequenced from one sample in a study of cytomegalovirus exposure and HLA in healthy donors. The table came from immunoSEQ multiplex PCR; TCRdb's copy has only in-frame clones and leaves some out. Of about 240,000 clones listed, around 87% are singletons. The sequenced sample was PBMCs. These receptors all stem from a woman aged 30 to 39 in good health and CMV-seropositive.

This chain joins TRBV30 and TRBJ2-5, with D possibly being TRBD2 (6 bases). Trimming took off 2 bases at V and 4 bases at J, with 17 bases between the two ends. This CDR3 region has 15 residues. Germline V lookup: CDR1 GTSNPN, CDR2 SVGIG (reference sequence). The CDR3 is CAWSKTTTSPETQYF. The CDR3 bases are TGTGCCTGGAGTAAGACAACCACTAGCCCAGAGACCCAGTACTTC.

The chain is built from TRBV7-7 and TRBJ2-1, with D possibly being TRBD2 (6 bases). The germline V gene encodes CDR1 SSHAT and CDR2 FNYEAQ (reference sequence). V was shortened by 2 bases and J by 2 bases, with 10 bases between the two germline ends. The CDR3 runs to 15 residues. CDR3: CASSLPGATYNEQFF. The CDR3 bases are TGTGCCAGCAGCTTACCGGGAGCTACCTACAATGAGCAGTTCTTC.

The chain links TRBV27 to TRBJ2-7; 7 bases map to TRBD2. The J segment lost 4 bases and the V segment lost 6 bases, leaving 15 bases of the junction unmatched. This CDR3 region has 16 residues. Germline CDR1 MNHEY, CDR2 SMNVEV (reference sequence). The CDR3 nucleotides are TGTGCCAGCAGCGCGGCTGGACTAGATCGTTCTTACGAGCAGTACTTC. It encodes CASSAAGLDRSYEQYF.

V and J are TRBV28 and TRBJ2-2; a possible D gene is TRBD2 (6 bases). V was trimmed by 6 bases and J by 6 bases, leaving 26 bases between them. The CDR3 is 18 residues long. CDR1 is MDHEN, CDR2 SYDVKM, per germline. The CDR3 is CASRLRDLDYYAAGELFF. The CDR3 nucleotides read TGTGCCAGCAGACTACGGGACTTGGATTATTATGCGGCCGGGGAGCTGTTTTTT.

V and J are TRBV2 and TRBJ2-7; TRBD1 is a possible D gene (6 bases). CDR3 length equals 11 residues. Trimming took 3 bases from V and 12 from J, leaving 12 bases between them. Germline assignment: CDR1 SNHLY and CDR2 FYNNEI. CDR3 DNA sequence: TGTGCCAGCAGTGAGGTGACAGGTTTGTACTTC. Amino acids: CASSEVTGLYF.

The rearrangement joins TRBV5-1 to TRBJ1-4; maybe TRBD1 (6 bases). The V gene's germline CDR1 is SGHRS and CDR2 YFSETQ. V was clipped by 4 bases and J by 8 bases, with 15 bases between them. The CDR3 is made up of 14 amino acids. CDR3 in DNA: TGCGCCAGCAGCCAGGGGCAGGGAGAGGAAAAACTGTTTTTT. Protein sequence: CASSQGQGEEKLFF.

J is TRBJ2-5 and V is TRBV5-1; TRBD2 agrees at 8 bases. From germline, CDR1 is SGHRS and CDR2 YFSETQ. With V trimmed by 4 bases and J by 2 bases, 7 bases remained unmatched. The CDR3 has 15 residues. DNA of the CDR3: TGCGCCAGCAGCCGAACTCGGGGGGGTCAAGAGACCCAGTACTTC. It codes for CASSRTRGGQETQYF.

This chain joins TRBV30 and TRBJ2-5, with D perhaps TRBD2 (6 bases). Germline V gene sequence: CDR1 GTSNPN, CDR2 SVGIG (reference sequence). V shed 0 bases and J shed 4 bases, with 6 bases lying between them. The CDR3 consists of 12 residues. In DNA form, the CDR3 reads TGTGCCTGGAGTGTAGCGGGAGAGACCCAGTACTTC. Its protein product is CAWSVAGETQYF.

This chain links TRBV2 with TRBJ2-1, with 10 bases aligning to TRBD2. Germline CDR1 and CDR2: SNHLY and FYNNEI. V was pared by 5 bases and J by 6 bases, with 7 bases of the junction left unmatched. This CDR3 spans 15 amino acids. The CDR3 coding sequence is TGTGCCAGCAGTTTTGTAGCGGGAGGTAGCAATGAGCAGTTCTTC. Encoded protein: CASSFVAGGSNEQFF.

V gene TRBV5-1 combines with J gene TRBJ1-1; D gene ambiguous. Looked up from germline, CDR1 is SGHRS and CDR2 is YFSETQ. This CDR3 contains 18 residues. The V end lost 0 bases, the J end lost 0 bases, and 18 bases lay between the germline ends. As DNA, the CDR3 is TGCGCCAGCAGCTTGGTTTTAGGACTAACCTCAATGAACACTGAAGCTTTCTTT. Residues: CASSLVLGLTSMNTEAFF.